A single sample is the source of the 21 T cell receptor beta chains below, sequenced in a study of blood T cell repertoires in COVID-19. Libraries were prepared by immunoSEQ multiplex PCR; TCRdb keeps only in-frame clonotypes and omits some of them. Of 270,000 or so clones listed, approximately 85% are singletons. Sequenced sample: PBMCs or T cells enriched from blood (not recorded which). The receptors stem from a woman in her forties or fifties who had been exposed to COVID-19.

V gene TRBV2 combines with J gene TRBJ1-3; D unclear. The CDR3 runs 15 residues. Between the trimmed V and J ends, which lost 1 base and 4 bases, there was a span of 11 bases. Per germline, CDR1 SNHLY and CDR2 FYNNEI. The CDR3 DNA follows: TGTGCCAGCAGTGAAGAAGCCCTACTGGGAAACACCATATATTTT. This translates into CASSEEALLGNTIYF.

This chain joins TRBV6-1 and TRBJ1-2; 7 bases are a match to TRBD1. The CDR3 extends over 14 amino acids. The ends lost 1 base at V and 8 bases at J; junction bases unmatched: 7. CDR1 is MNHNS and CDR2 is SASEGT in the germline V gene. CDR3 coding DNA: TGTGCCAGCAGTGAAGTGGACAGGTTTGACGGCTACACCTTC. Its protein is CASSEVDRFDGYTF.

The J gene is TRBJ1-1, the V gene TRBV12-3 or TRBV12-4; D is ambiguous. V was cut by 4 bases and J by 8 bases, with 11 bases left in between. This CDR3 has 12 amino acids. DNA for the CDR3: TGTGCCAGCAGTTCACGCGAGCCAGAAGCTTTCTTT. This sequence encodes CASSSREPEAFF.

The CDR3 protein is CASSEYPGTGSREELFF. In nucleotides, the CDR3 is TGTGCCAGCAGTGAATACCCCGGGACAGGGAGTAGGGAAGAACTGTTTTTT. V usage is TRBV6-1 and J usage is TRBJ1-4; 9 nucleotides align to TRBD1. CDR1 is MNHNS, CDR2 SASEGT, per germline. The CDR3 length is 17 residues. After removal of 2 bases from V and 12 bases from J, the junction contained 16 bases not matched to a gene.

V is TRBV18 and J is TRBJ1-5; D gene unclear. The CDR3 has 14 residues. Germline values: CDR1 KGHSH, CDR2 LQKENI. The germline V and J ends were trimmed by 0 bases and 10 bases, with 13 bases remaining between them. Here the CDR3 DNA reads TGTGCCAGCTCACCACCGGCTGCCGGAGCTCCCCAGCATTTT. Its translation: CASSPPAAGAPQHF.

The CDR3 DNA reads as TGTGCCAGCAGTTCTTTTCGGGGGTTCGGCTATGGCTACACCTTC. This encodes CASSSFRGFGYGYTF. The chain uses TRBV27 and TRBJ1-2, with D possibly being TRBD1 (5 bases). Germline V gives CDR1 MNHEY, CDR2 SMNVEV (reference sequence). Trimming left V 4 bases short and J 4 bases short, with 16 bases between. CDR3 size: 15 residues.

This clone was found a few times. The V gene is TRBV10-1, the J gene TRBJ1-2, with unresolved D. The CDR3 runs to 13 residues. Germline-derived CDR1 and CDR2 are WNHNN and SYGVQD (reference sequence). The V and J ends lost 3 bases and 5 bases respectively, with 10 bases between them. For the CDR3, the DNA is TGCGCCAGCAGTGAACAGCCTCGGTATGGCTACACCTTC. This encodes CASSEQPRYGYTF.

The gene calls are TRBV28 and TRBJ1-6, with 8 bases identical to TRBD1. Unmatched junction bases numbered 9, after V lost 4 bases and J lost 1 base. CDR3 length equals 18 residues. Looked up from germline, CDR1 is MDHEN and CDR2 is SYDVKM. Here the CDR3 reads CASSSHRGKGSYNSPLHF. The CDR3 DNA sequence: TGTGCCAGCAGTTCCCACAGGGGGAAAGGGTCCTATAATTCACCCCTCCACTTT.

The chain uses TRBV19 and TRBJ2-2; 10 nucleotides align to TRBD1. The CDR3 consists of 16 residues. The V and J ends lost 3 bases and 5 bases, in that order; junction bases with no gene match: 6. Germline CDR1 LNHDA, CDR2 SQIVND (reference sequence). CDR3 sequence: CASSIKTGGATGELFF. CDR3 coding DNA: TGTGCCAGTAGTATTAAGACAGGGGGCGCGACCGGGGAGCTGTTTTTT.

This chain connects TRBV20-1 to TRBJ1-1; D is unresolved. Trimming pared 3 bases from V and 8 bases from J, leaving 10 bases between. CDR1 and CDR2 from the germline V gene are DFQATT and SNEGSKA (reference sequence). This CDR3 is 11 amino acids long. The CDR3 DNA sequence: TGCAGTGCTAGTACCGCGGGGGAAGCTTTCTTT. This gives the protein CSASTAGEAFF.

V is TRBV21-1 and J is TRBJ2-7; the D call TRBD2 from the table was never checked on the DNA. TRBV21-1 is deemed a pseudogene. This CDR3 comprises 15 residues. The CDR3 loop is CASSLPGGEFYEQYF. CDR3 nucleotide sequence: TGTGCCAGCAGCCTACCGGGAGGGGAGTTTTACGAGCAGTACTTC.

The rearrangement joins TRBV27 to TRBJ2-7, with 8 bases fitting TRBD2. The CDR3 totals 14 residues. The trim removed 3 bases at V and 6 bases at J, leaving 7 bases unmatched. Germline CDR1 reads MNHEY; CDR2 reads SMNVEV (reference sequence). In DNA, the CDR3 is TGTGCCAGCAGTTTGATGAAGCGGGGGTTCGAGCAGTACTTC. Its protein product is CASSLMKRGFEQYF.

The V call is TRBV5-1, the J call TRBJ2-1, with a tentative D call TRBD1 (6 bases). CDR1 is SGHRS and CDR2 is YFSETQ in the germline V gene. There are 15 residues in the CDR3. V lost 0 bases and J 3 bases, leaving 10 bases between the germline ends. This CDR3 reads CASSLGQGLYNEQFF. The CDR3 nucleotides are TGCGCCAGCAGCTTGGGCCAGGGGCTCTACAATGAGCAGTTCTTC.

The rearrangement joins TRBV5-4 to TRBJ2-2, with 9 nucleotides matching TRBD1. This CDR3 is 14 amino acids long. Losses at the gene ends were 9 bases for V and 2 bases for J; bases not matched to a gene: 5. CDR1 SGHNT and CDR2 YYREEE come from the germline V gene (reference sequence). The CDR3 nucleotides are TGTGCCATTGGGACAGGGCTAAACACCGGGGAGCTGTTTTTT. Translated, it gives CAIGTGLNTGELFF.

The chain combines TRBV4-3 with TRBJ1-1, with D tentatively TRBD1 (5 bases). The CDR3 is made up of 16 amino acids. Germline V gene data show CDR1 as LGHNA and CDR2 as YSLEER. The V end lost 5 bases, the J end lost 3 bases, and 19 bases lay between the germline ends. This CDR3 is CASSLGLASLDTEAFF. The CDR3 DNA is TGCGCCAGCAGCTTGGGACTGGCCTCCCTGGACACTGAAGCTTTCTTT.

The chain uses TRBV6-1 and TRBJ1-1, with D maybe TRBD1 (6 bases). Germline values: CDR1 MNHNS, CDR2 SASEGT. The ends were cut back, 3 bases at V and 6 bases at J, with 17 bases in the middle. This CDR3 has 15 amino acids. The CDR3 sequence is CASSDNRATRPEAFF. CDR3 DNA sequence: TGTGCCAGCAGTGATAACAGGGCTACGCGGCCTGAAGCTTTCTTT.

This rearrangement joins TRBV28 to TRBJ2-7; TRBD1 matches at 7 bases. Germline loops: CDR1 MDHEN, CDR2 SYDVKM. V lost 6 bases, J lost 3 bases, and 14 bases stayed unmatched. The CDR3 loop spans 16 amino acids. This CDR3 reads CASSSPGQEGIYEQYF. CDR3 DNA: TGTGCCAGCAGCTCGCCAGGACAGGAAGGAATCTACGAGCAGTACTTC.

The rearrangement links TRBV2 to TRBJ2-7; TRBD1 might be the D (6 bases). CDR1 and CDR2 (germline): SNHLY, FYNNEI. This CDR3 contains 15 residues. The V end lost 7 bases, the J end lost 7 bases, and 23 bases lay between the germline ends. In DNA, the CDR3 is TGTGCCAGCACCGCCGGACCCCGGACAGTTCGGGAGCAGTACTTC. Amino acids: CASTAGPRTVREQYF.

CDR3 amino acids: CASSSISGVGTGELFF. Written as DNA, the CDR3 is TGTGCCAGCAGCTCGATTAGCGGGGTGGGAACCGGGGAGCTGTTTTTT. J is TRBJ2-2 and V is TRBV5-6; 8 bases are shared with TRBD2. V lost 3 bases to trimming and J lost 5 bases; unmatched junction nucleotides: 9. The CDR3 has 16 residues. CDR1 and CDR2 from the germline V gene are SGHDT and YYEEEE.

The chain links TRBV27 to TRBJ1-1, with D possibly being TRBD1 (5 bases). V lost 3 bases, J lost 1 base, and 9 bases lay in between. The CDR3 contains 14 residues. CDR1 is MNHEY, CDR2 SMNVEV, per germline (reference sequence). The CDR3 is CASSLAGPNTEAFF. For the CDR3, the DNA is TGTGCCAGCAGTTTGGCAGGGCCGAACACTGAAGCTTTCTTT.

CDR3 DNA sequence: TGTGCCAGCAGTTTAGCGGGGCCTAACAATGAGCAGTTCTTC. It codes for CASSLAGPNNEQFF. The J gene is TRBJ2-1, the V gene TRBV6-2 or TRBV6-3; 8 bases map to TRBD2. CDR1 is MNHEY and CDR2 is SVGEGT in the germline V gene. This CDR3 has 14 residues. Trimming at V came to 4 bases and at J to 5 bases, leaving 4 bases not matched to a gene.